Described below is a single T cell receptor beta chain sequence and its context. Its antigen remains undetermined. One base away there is no much larger clone; base qualities are not given. The data belong to a study of cytomegalovirus exposure and HLA in healthy donors (dated by TCRdb to about 2017). Regarding the study in general: An earlier analysis of some 600 of the donors reported roughly 300 Gb of sequence data and approximately 120 million unique TCR beta sequences obtained from some 200 million T cells. Donor age, sex, ethnicity and CMV serostatus were compiled alongside the repertoire data. Because of strong linkage in the cohort, roughly five DR-DQ haplotypes were treated as single units for association and clustering. A separate validation cohort of roughly 130 different subjects was used in addition to the approximately 610-subject first cohort. The number of donors typed differed by locus, with roughly 620-630 for A, B, C, DRB1 and DQB1, roughly 520 for DQA1, 606 for DPA1, and around 460 for DPB1. An earlier analysis of about 600 of the donors used high-throughput TCR beta sequencing to judge whether each TCR beta V gene segment behaved as functional or pseudogenic. The study aimed to test whether cataloging public T cell receptors could reveal signatures of past pathogen exposure. Genome-wide SNP genotypes for about 65% of the 666 donors were used in a later genetic analysis, which treated that subset as a discovery cohort. To predict cytomegalovirus infection status, the study combined high-throughput TCR immunosequencing, statistical association of individual TCRs with disease status, and machine learning. All discovery cohort repertoires had been generated on a single sequencing platform. The later analysis used no new phenotypic data to find candidate immune exposures, relying instead on TCR beta sequences and their occurrence across donors. Across around 400 genotyped donors of the cohort, an average of about 240,000 unique TCR beta nucleotide sequences per donor were sequenced, and roughly 18% of those sequences were non-productive. The T cell repertoires of 666 subjects were profiled by immunosequencing and related to cytomegalovirus serostatus. HLA typing covered class I and class II loci at four-digit resolution. In a later analysis, previously published TCR beta repertoires from about 640 donors were re-analyzed and high-resolution HLA genotyping was added so that TCR occurrence patterns could be studied. An early release that covered fewer than 750 HLA-typed donors contained around 330 gigabases of sequencing data and 70 million to 100 million unique TCR sequences. Of the roughly 430 genotyped donors, 81% fell in the genetic ancestry cluster associated with self-reported Caucasian donors.

The full study reports these points: In a later analysis, the rate of TCR association differed among HLA loci, with DRB1 alleles having the most associated TCRs and HLA-C alleles having the fewest. A later genetic analysis associated a missense DCLRE1C variant with V-gene and J-gene trimming of TCR beta chains, and an independent cohort replicated the association. Cytomegalovirus status was reported to be diagnosed by the classifier with high specificity and sensitivity in both the original and validation cohorts. Linkage disequilibrium might explain the correlated functional status among segregating V segments, but an unknown experimental factor could not be ruled out. A few of the identified cytomegalovirus-associated TCR beta chains were confirmed in vitro to be specific for cytomegalovirus antigens. A further reported finding was that TCR beta sequences accurately predicted the HLA-A and HLA-B alleles for most subjects in the first cohort. In a later analysis, HLA-associated TCR beta chains showed more clonal expansion and lower generation probabilities than non-associated chains that were equally common. The cohort was sequenced for TCR beta chains only, and without alpha or paired-chain data the features that could be detected were limited. According to a later analysis, most CMV-associated TCR beta chains appeared to be HLA-restricted, and the HLA associations seemed to be driven largely by CMV exposure. Some IMGT-functional V segments, including TRBV6-2 and TRBV6-3, could not be told apart with the 87-base-pair reads, so those segments were excluded. Presence/absence analyses assumed roughly uniform sequencing depth across donors, an assumption that may not hold. The study listed approximately 150 TCR beta chains as associated with cytomegalovirus. In an earlier analysis of approximately 590 of the donors, most TCR beta V segments appeared in productive rearrangements about 90% or about 30% of the time, broadly matching IMGT annotations. HLA typing was unavailable for some donors at each locus, so association tests used only the typed subset. Several of the top co-occurrence clusters appeared to be linked to parvovirus B19, influenza, CMV and Epstein-Barr virus, according to a later analysis. At a false discovery rate of 0.05, a later analysis linked about 17,000 TCR beta sequences to specific HLA alleles. It was suggested by the authors that the approach could potentially be generalized to other disease states and immunological phenotypes. In a later genetic analysis, fewer N-insertions in productive TCRs were reported among donors in an Asian-associated ancestry cluster than the roughly 700-donor mean. Because counts were too low, roughly 17 rarely observed V segments, including chromosome 9 orphons, were left out of the earlier analysis of over 550 of the donors. A cluster of highly shared sequence variants was judged likely to be a technical artifact of the sequencing pipeline. For the cohort, immune exposure information was limited to CMV serostatus. Most TCR sequences were seen in very few donors, while some public TCRs were found in many individuals. Strong co-occurrence of HLA alleles, especially DR and DQ, made assigning TCR associations to individual alleles difficult.

V loses 4 bases at its end and J loses 4 bases; junction bases beyond the gene matches: 7. The CDR3, from cysteine to phenylalanine, totals 14 residues. The entry retains the CDR3 DNA only, 42 bases that are in frame from base 1. Based on the germline V gene, the CDR1 and CDR2 sequences are SGHRS and YFSETQ. The cohort was made up of several hundred healthy bone marrow donors. At the time of sampling, every cohort member was nominally healthy, though immune exposures that went unrecorded were likely present. The donor tested CMV seronegative, placing the donor among the 350 to 400 seronegative members of the cohort. A peripheral blood sample was collected from each donor, and TCR beta sequencing was performed on peripheral blood mononuclear cells. Genomic DNA extraction from the blood cell samples was performed with the Qiagen DNeasy Blood Extraction Kit. The library was built by means of the immunoSEQ multiplex PCR assay. For the multiplex PCR, a mixture combining 60 forward primers for TCR Vbeta segments and 13 reverse primers for TCR Jbeta segments was used. The CDR3 region of rearranged TCR beta genes was amplified from genomic DNA with a multiplex PCR assay. On the Illumina HiSeq System, the amplified TCR beta libraries were sequenced as 87-base-pair reads. As for the authors' bioinformatics: Across the roughly 700 repertoires, a later analysis counted approximately 75 million unique TCR beta chains, roughly 11 million of which were shared by at least two donors. Raw reads were error-corrected and collapsed into unique sequences with a nearest-neighbor algorithm that merged closely related sequences to remove PCR and sequencing errors. Alignment of CDR3 sequences to IMGT reference sequences was used to assign V, D and J gene segments. For a sequence to be retained, a match of at least six nucleotides was required to both a V gene segment and a J gene segment. Rearrangements were classified as productive when the CDR3 lacked stop codons and remained in frame with V and J, and all other rearrangements were classified as non-productive. Following IMGT convention, CDR3 was defined as the stretch from the second conserved V-encoded cysteine up to the conserved J-encoded phenylalanine. The earlier analysis of roughly 590 of the donors excluded any sequence lacking an unambiguous match to a single V gene segment. In an earlier analysis of roughly 500 of the donors, V segments were called functional above 56.7% productive rearrangements and were called segregating when the between-donor standard deviation exceeded 5%. A statistical classification framework was built to diagnose cytomegalovirus status from the catalog of TCR beta chain sequences. In a later analysis, V and J genes were assigned by comparing TCR nucleotide sequences against IMGT/GENE-DB human TR gene sequences. In a later analysis, CDR3 sequences and most-parsimonious VDJ recombination scenarios were assigned using the TCRdist pipeline. In a later analysis, each TCR beta chain was defined by its CDR3 amino acid sequence together with its V-gene family, and reads without a unique V-gene family were excluded. A later analysis removed 592 highly shared, low-generation-probability nucleotide sequences to deal with suspected cross-contamination and a sequencing artifact. In a later analysis, a clonal expansion index was calculated for each public chain from normalized within-repertoire ranks of inferred template counts. In a later analysis, generation probabilities were computed using a VDJ recombination model fitted to out-of-frame rearrangements, and the results were checked against IGoR. In a later analysis, hypergeometric tests were used to score TCR-TCR, TCR-HLA and TCR-CMV co-occurrence, with a repertoire-size bias correction applied to TCR pairs. A later analysis estimated false discovery rates by permuting HLA or CMV assignments 20 times. In a later analysis, co-occurring TCRs were grouped with DBSCAN, and TCRdist sequence similarity was added when clustering was performed within HLA-allele-positive subsets. Repertoires with fewer than 30,000 or more than 120,000 public chains, plus five repertoires with anomalous nucleotide sharing, were excluded from co-occurrence clustering. The source is immuneACCESS, and TCRdb retained only in-frame sequences with V and J called. Part of the clones is not carried over; for the studies checked, unresolved V genes explain less than half of this, and the remainder is unexplained. V and J calls and clone size are those listed in that table; D and trimming were worked out from the DNA. Across this sample there are tens of thousands of clones, with under 85% seen only once. Roughly 1.5% of the sample comes from the top ten.

The chain is assembled from TRBV5-1 and TRBJ1-1, with 7 junctional bases fitting TRBD1. Sequenced input: PBMCs. This sequence originates from a male donor in good health and CMV-seronegative. The DNA reads as follows: TGCGCCAGCAGCATACAGGGGCTGGCCACTGAAGCTTTCTTT. Protein translation: CASSIQGLATEAFF.